This T cell receptor beta chain emerged from a study of control samples from healthy donors and cancer patients. The data were produced by immunoSEQ multiplex PCR, yet TCRdb's version contains in-frame clones alone and is incomplete. The sample contains 100,000 or so clones, roughly nine tenths of which appear only once. The V segment lost 3 bases and the J segment 7 bases; nucleotides outside the gene matches: 15. The germline CDR1 and CDR2 sequences are SGHNT and YYREEE (reference sequence). This CDR3 is 18 amino acids long. This chain joins TRBV5-4 and TRBJ2-1; TRBD2 agrees at 11 bases. Input material: blood. The receptor's source is a young woman in good health. The CDR3 DNA reads as TGTGCCAGCAGCTCGGGGGTTATTAGCGGGAGGGCCAAGAATGAGCAGTTCTTC. Translation gives CASSSGVISGRAKNEQFF.